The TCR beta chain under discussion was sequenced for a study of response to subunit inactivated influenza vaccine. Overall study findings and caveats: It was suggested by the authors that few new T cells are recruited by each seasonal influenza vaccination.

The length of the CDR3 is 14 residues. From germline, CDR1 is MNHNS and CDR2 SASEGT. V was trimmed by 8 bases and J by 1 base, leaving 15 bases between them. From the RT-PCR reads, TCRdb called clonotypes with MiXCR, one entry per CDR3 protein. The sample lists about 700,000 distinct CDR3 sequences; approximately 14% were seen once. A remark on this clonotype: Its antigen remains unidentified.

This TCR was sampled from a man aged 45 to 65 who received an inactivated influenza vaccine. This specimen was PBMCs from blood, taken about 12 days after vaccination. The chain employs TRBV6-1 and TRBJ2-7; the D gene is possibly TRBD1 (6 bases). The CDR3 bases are TGTGCCAGCGCCGAAGTGGACAGTTCCTACGAGCAGTACTTC. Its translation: CASAEVDSSYEQYF.